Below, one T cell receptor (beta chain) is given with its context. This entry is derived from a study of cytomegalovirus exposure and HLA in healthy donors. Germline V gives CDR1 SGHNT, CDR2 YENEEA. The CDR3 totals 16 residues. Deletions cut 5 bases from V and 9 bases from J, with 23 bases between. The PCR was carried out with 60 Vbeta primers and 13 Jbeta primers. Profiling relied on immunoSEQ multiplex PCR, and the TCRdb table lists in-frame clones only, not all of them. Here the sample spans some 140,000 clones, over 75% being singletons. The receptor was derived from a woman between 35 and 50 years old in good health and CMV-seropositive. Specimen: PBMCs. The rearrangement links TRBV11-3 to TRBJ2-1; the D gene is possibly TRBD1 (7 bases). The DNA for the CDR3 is TGTGCCAGCAGCCCTACGACAGGGAGGTTTCACGGTGAGCAGTTCTTC. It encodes CASSPTTGRFHGEQFF. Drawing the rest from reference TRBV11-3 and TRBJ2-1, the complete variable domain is EAGVVQSPRYKIIEKKQPVAFWCNPISGHNTLYWYLQNLGQGPELLIRYENEEAVDDSQLPKDRFSAERLKGVDSTLKIQPAELGDSAVYLCASSPTTGRFHGEQFFGPGTRLTVL.